This is a list of T cell receptor beta chains from one sample in a study of cytomegalovirus exposure and HLA in healthy donors. Measured with immunoSEQ multiplex PCR; TCRdb has only the in-frame clones, and not every one. The repertoire holds about 200,000 clones, with more than 65% as singletons. Sequencing input: PBMCs. The receptors derive from a woman between 25 and 40 years old in good health and CMV-seropositive. Each CDR3 is given without its conserved first and last residue.

CDR3 length	V gene	J gene	CDR3 protein
15	TRBV5-8	TRBJ2-2	ASSLSSWTGSPGELF
10	TRBV29-1	TRBJ2-7	SVERGSYEQY
11	TRBV27	TRBJ2-3	ASRSGQTDTQY
14	TRBV27	TRBJ1-1	ASSLGVAGRRGEAF
14	TRBV5-1	TRBJ2-7	ASSYDFSGRAGEQY
8	TRBV20-1	TRBJ2-1	SARSNEQF
12	TRBV2	TRBJ1-4	ASRETEGREKLF
11	TRBV7-2	TRBJ1-1	ASSSAGNTEAF
12	TRBV18	TRBJ1-2	ASSPRTAVYGYT
13	TRBV6-1	TRBJ2-1	ASTRVRGPGDEQF
13	TRBV7-2	TRBJ1-5	ASSLIRGEGQPQH
11	TRBV2	TRBJ1-2	ASSEGPNYGYT
11	TRBV9	TRBJ2-1	ASGTSAYNEQF
14	TRBV5-1	TRBJ2-1	ASSLELAGAYNEQF
13	TRBV4-1	TRBJ1-1	ASSPVIQGNTEAF
16	TRBV7-3	TRBJ2-1	ASSLTESWREGGNEQF
12	TRBV19	TRBJ1-2	ASSSGDSNYGYT
15	TRBV4-1	TRBJ2-1	ASSQGSGLAGEYEQF
13	TRBV7-6	TRBJ2-1	ASSLLAGGPNEQF
11	TRBV27	TRBJ2-3	ASSFTYTDTQY
11	TRBV25-1	TRBJ2-1	ASSRQGQNEQF
11	TRBV6-4	TRBJ1-1	ASSEEETAEAF
12	TRBV7-6	TRBJ2-1	ASSSPGGGNEQF
14	TRBV6-1	TRBJ1-3	ASSEVGDYSGNTIY
12	TRBV4-1	TRBJ2-5	ASSQGANQETQY
14	TRBV4-2	TRBJ1-2	ASSQVDRNFNYGYT
13	TRBV9	TRBJ2-7	ASSASLGGEYEQY
13	TRBV9	TRBJ2-7	ASSVGQGQGYEQY
13	TRBV5-1	TRBJ1-1	ASSFGDRTYTEAF
12	TRBV6-1	TRBJ2-5	ASRLQEGRETQY
14	TRBV19	TRBJ2-3	ASSELAGVSVYTQY
12	TRBV6-1	TRBJ2-1	ASSDYWGGNEQF
14	TRBV30	TRBJ1-1	AWTLPSPTMNTEAF
11	TRBV7-2	TRBJ1-2	ASSFNRVRGYT
12	TRBV7-7	TRBJ2-7	ASSVGQGAYEQY
11	TRBV30	TRBJ1-5	AWSPDRDQPQH
13	TRBV28	TRBJ2-7	ASSRAGEVRHEQY
12	TRBV19	TRBJ1-5	ASRPRGGNQPQH
13	TRBV6-4	TRBJ2-7	ASRPRAGDSYEQY
13	TRBV9	TRBJ1-1	ASGTGALSNTEAF
12	TRBV21-1	TRBJ2-7	ASTREDSTYEQY
12	TRBV23-1	TRBJ2-7	ASSLQGIPYEQY
13	TRBV7-2	TRBJ1-2	ASSLEEIQGYGYT
9	TRBV2	TRBJ1-5	ASREDQPQH
11	TRBV6-5	TRBJ2-3	ASSIRGTDTQY
16	TRBV18	TRBJ2-5	ASSPPDLSGGFAKTQY
14	TRBV5-1	TRBJ2-3	ASSVGTSRSVDTQY
13	TRBV2	TRBJ1-4	ASSVKTGLNEKLF
14	TRBV28	TRBJ2-1	ASTNIGGADYNEQF
13	TRBV6-5	TRBJ2-2	ASRLAGGWTGELF
14	TRBV28	TRBJ2-7	ASSLGGRGYTTEQY
12	TRBV7-8	TRBJ1-3	ASSLGGTGPTIY
13	TRBV14	TRBJ2-7	ASSPRTSGPYEQY
14	TRBV6-6	TRBJ2-4	ASSYGSGTGLNIQY
9	TRBV18	TRBJ1-1	ASSPDTEAF
14	TRBV6-6	TRBJ1-1	ASSPRGQGAGTEAF